This TCR beta chain was observed in a study of CD8 T cells in Susac syndrome. The patients serving as multiple sclerosis controls were treatment-naive. They had stable or active relapsing-remitting disease and fulfilled revised McDonald criteria. RNA amounts of 0.5 to 1 ug underwent reverse transcription with random hexamers. A single record per CDR3 protein comes from TCRdb applying MiXCR to the immunoSEQ multiplex PCR reads. Of some 160,000 distinct CDR3 sequences in the sample, about 95% are singletons; the top ten hold around 0.15%. Germline CDR1 SGHRS, CDR2 YFSETQ. Deletions cut 2 bases from V and 2 bases from J, with 11 bases between. The CDR3 contains 14 residues.

The sample consisted of CD8+ T cells from PBMCs. The chain uses TRBV5-1 and TRBJ2-7; D not resolved. The TCR comes from a human donor with multiple sclerosis. The CDR3: CASSLGNRAYEQYF. In DNA form, the CDR3 reads TGCGCCAGCAGCTTAGGGAACAGAGCCTACGAGCAGTACTTC.